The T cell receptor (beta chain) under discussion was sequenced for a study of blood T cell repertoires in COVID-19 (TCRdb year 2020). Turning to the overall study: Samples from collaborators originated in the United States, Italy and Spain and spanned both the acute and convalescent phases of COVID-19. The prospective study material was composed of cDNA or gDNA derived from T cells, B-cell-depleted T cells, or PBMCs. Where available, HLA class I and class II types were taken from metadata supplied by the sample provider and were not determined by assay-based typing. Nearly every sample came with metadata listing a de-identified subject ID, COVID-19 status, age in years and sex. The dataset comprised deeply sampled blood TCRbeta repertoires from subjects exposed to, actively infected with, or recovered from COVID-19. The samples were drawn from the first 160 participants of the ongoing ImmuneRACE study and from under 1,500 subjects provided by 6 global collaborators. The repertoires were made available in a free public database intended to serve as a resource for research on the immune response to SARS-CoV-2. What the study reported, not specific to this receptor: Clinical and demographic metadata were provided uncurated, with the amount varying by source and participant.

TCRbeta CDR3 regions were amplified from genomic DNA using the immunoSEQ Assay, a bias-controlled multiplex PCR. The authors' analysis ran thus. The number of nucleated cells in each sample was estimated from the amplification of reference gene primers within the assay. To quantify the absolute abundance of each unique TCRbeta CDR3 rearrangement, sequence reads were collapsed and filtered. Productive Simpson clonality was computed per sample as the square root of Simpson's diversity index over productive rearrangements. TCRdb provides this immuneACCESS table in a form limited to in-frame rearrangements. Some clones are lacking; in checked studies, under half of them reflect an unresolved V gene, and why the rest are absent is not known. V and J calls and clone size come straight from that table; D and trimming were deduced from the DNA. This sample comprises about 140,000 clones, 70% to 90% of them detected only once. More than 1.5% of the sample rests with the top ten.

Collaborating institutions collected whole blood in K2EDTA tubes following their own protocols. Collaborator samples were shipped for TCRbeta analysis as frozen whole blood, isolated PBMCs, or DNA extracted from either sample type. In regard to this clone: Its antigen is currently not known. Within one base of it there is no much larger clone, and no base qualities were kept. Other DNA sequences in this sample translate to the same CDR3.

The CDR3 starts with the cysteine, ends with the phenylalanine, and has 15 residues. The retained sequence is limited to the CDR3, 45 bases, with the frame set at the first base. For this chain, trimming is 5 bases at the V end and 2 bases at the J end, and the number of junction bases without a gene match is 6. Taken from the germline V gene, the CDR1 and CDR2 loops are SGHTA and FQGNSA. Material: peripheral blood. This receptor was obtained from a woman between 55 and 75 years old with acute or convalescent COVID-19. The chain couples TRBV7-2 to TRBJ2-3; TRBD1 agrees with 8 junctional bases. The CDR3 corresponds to CASSPDRGLTDTQYF. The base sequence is TGTGCCAGCAGCCCAGACAGGGGTCTCACAGATACGCAGTATTTT.